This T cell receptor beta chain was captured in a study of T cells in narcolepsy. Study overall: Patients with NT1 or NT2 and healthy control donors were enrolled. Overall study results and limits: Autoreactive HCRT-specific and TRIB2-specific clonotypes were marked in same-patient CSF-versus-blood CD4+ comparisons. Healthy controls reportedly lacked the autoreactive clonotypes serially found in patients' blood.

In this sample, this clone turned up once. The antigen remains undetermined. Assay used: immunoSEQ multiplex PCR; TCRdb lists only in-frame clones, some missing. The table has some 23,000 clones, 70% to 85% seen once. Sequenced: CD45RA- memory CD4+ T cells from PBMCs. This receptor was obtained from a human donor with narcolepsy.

The CDR3 loop reads CASTRDRDNTEAFF. CDR3 in DNA: TGTGCCAGCACCCGGGACAGGGATAACACTGAAGCTTTCTTT. This chain connects TRBV6-6 to TRBJ1-1; 9 nucleotides line up with TRBD1. The CDR3 runs 14 residues. J was trimmed by 2 bases and V by 7 bases; bases with no gene match: 5. Per the germline V gene, CDR1 is MNHNY and CDR2 is SVGAGI (reference sequence).